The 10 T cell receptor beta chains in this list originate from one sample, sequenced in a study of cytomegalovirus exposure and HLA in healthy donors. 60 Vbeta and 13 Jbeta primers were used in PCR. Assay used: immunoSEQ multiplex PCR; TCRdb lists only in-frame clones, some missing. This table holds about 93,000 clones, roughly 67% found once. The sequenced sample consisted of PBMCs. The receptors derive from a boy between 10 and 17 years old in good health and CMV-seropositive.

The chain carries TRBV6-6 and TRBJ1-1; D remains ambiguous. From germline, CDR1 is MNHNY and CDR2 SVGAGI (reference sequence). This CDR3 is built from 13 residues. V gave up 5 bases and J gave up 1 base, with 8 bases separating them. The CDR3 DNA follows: TGTGCCAGCAGTCCTACCGGGAACACTGAAGCTTTCTTT. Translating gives CASSPTGNTEAFF.

The CDR3, as DNA: TGTGCCAGCAGCTCCAGTTCAGGCTTTCAGCCCCAGCATTTT. Amino acids: CASSSSSGFQPQHF. V and J are TRBV7-9 and TRBJ1-5; D uncertain. CDR1 is SEHNR and CDR2 is FQNEAQ in the germline V gene (reference sequence). This CDR3 is built from 14 residues. Trimming took 4 bases from V and 6 from J, leaving 13 bases between them.

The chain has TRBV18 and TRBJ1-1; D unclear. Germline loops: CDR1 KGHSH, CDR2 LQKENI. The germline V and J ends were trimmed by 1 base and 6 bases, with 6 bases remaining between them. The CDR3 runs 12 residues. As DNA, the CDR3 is TGTGCCAGCTCACCACTTATCGCTGAAGCTTTCTTT. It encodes CASSPLIAEAFF. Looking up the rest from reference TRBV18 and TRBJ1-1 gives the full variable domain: NAGVMQNPRHLVRRRGQEARLRCSPMKGHSHVYWYRQLPEEGLKFMVYLQKENIIDESGMPKERFSAEFPKEGPSILRIQQVVRGDSAAYFCASSPLIAEAFFGQGTRLTVV.

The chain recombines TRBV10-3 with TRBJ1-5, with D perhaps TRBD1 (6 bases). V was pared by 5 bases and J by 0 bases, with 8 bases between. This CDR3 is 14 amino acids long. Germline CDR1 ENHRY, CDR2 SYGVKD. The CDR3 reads CAISRDTSNQPQHF. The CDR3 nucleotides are TGTGCCATCAGTCGGGACACTAGCAATCAGCCCCAGCATTTT.

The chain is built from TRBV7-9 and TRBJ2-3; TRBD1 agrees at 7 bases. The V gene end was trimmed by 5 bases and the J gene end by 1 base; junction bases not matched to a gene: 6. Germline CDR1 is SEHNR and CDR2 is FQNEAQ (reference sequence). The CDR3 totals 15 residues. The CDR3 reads CASSETGWGTDTQYF. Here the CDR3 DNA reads TGTGCCAGCAGCGAGACAGGGTGGGGCACAGATACGCAGTATTTT.

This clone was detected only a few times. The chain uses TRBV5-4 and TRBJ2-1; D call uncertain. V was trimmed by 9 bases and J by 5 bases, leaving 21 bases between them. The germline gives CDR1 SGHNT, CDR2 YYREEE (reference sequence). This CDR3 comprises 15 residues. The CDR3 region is CATRPWLEDDNEQFF. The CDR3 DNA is TGTGCCACCCGACCTTGGCTAGAAGATGACAATGAGCAGTTCTTC. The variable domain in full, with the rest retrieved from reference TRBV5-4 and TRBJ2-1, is ETGVTQSPTHLIKTRGQQVTLRCSSQSGHNTVSWYQQALGQGPQFIFQYYREEENGRGNFPPRFSGLQFPNYSSELNVNALELDDSALYLCATRPWLEDDNEQFFGPGTRLTVL.

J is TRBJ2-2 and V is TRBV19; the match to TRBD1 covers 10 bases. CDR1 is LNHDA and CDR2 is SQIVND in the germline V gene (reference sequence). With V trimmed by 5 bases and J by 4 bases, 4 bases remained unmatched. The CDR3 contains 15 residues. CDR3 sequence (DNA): TGTGCCAGTAGTCAGGGACAGGGGACCACCGGGGAGCTGTTTTTT. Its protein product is CASSQGQGTTGELFF.

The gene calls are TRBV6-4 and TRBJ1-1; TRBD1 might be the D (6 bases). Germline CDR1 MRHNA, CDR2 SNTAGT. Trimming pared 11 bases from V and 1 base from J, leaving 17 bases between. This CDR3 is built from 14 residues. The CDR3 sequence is CAGRTAPTNTEAFF. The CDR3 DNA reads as TGTGCCGGCCGGACAGCCCCAACGAACACTGAAGCTTTCTTT.

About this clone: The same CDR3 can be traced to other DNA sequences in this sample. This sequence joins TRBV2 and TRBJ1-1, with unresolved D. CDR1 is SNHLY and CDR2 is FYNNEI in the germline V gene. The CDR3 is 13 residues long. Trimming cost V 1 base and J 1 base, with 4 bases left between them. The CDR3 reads CASSEGRNTEAFF. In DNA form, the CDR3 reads TGTGCCAGCAGTGAAGGCAGGAACACTGAAGCTTTCTTT.

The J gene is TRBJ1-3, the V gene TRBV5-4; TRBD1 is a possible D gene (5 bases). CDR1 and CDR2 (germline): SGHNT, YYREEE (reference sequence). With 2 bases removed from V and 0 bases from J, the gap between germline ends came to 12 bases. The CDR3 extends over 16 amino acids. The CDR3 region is CASSFGGGRSGNTIYF. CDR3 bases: TGTGCCAGCAGCTTTGGGGGGGGACGCTCTGGAAACACCATATATTTT.